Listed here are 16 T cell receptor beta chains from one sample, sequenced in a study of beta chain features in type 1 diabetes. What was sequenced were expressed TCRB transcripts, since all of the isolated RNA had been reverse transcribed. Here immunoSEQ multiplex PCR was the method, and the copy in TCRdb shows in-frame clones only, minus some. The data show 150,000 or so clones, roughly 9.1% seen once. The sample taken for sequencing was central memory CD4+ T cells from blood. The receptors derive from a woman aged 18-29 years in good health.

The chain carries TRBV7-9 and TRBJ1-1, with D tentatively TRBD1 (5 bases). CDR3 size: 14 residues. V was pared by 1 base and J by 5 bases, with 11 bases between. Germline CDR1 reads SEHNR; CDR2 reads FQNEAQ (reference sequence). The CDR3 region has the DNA TGTGCCAGCAGCTTAGAAAGGGGTCGGACTGAAGCTTTCTTT. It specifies CASSLERGRTEAFF. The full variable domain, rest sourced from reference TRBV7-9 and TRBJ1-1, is DTGVSQNPRHKITKRGQNVTFRCDPISEHNRLYWYRQTLGQGPEFLTYFQNEAQLEKSRLLSDRFSAERPKGSFSTLEIQRTEQGDSAMYLCASSLERGRTEAFFGQGTRLTVV.

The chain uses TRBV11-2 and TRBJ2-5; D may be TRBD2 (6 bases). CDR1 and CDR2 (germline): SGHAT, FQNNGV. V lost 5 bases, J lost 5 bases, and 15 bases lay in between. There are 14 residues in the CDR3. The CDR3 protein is CASSPLRGGETQYF. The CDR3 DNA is TGTGCCAGCAGCCCGTTGCGGGGCGGCGAGACCCAGTACTTC.

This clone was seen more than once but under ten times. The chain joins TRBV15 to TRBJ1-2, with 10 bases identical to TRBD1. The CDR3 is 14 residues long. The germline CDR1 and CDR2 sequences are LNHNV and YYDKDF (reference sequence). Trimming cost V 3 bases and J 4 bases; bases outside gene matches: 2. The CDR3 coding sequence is TGTGCCACCAGCAGGGGGGACAGGGGCTATGGCTACACCTTC. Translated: CATSRGDRGYGYTF.

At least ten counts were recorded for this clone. CDR3 amino acids: CASRSQGFTEAFF. The CDR3 DNA sequence: TGTGCCAGCAGGTCGCAGGGGTTCACTGAAGCTTTCTTT. This chain uses TRBV11-2 with TRBJ1-1; D may be TRBD1 (6 bases). The CDR3 totals 13 residues. Per the germline V gene, CDR1 is SGHAT and CDR2 is FQNNGV. The V end lost 6 bases, the J end lost 4 bases, and 12 bases lay between the germline ends.

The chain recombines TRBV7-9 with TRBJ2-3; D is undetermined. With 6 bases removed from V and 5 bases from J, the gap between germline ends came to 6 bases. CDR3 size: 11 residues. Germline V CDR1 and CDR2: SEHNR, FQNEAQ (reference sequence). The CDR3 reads CASRREDTQYF. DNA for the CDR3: TGTGCCAGCAGGAGAGAAGATACGCAGTATTTT.

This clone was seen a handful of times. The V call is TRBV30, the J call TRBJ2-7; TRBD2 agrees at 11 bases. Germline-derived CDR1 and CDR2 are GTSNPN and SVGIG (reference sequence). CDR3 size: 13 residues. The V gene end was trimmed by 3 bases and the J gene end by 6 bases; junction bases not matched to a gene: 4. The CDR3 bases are TGTGCCTGGAGACTAGCGGGAGCCCTCGAGCAGTACTTC. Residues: CAWRLAGALEQYF.

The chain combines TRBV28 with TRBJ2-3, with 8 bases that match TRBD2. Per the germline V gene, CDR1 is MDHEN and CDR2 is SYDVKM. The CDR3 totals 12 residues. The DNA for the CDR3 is TGTTCGGGAGGGCGCGGCACAGATACGCAGTATTTT. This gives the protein CSGGRGTDTQYF.

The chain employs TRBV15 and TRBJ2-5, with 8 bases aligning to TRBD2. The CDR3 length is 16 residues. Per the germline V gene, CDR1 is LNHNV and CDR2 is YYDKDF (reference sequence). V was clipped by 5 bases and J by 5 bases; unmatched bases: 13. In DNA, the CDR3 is TGTGCCACCAGCTTCCGACCTCTAGCGGGCCGCGAGACCCAGTACTTC. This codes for CATSFRPLAGRETQYF.

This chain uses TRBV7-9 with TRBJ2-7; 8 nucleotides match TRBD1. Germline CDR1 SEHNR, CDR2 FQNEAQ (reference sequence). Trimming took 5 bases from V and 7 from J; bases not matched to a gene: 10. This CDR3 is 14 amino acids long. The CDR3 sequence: CASSGRQGTWEQYF. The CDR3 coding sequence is TGTGCCAGCAGCGGACGACAGGGGACCTGGGAGCAGTACTTC.

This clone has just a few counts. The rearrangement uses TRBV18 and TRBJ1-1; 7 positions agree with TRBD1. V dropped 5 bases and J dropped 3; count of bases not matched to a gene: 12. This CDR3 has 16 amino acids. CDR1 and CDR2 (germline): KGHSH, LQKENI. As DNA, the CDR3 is TGTGCCAGCTCAGTAAGTGAGGGGGCCGGGGACACTGAAGCTTTCTTT. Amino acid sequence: CASSVSEGAGDTEAFF.

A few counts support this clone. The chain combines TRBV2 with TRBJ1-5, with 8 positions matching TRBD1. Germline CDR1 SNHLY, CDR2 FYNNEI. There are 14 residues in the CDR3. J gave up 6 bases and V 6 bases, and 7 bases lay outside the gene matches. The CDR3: CASRPDRGGQPQHF. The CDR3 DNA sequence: TGTGCCAGCAGACCCGACAGGGGAGGTCAGCCCCAGCATTTT.

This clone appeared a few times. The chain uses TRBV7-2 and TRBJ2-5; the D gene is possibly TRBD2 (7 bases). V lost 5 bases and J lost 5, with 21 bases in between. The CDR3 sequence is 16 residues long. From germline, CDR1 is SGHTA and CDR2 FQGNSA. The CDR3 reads CASSRGGGGFRETQYF. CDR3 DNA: TGTGCCAGCAGCCGCGGAGGGGGAGGGTTCAGGGAGACCCAGTACTTC. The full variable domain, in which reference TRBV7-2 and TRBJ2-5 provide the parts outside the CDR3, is GAGVSQSPSNKVTEKGKDVELRCDPISGHTALYWYRQSLGQGLEFLIYFQGNSAPDKSGLPSDRFSAERTGGSVSTLTIQRTQQEDSAVYLCASSRGGGGFRETQYFGPGTRLLVL.

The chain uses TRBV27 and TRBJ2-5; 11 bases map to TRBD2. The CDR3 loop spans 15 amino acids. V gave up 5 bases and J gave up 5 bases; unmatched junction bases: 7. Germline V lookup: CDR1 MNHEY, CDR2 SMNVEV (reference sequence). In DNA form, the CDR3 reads TGTGCCAGCAGTCCCCTAGCGGGAGGCGGGGAGACCCAGTACTTC. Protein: CASSPLAGGGETQYF.

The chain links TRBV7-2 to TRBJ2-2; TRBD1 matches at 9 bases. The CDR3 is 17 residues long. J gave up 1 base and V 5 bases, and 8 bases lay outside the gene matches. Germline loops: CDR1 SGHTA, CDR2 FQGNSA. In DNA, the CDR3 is TGTGCCAGCAGCCCCGCCTCGGACAGGGGGAACACCGGGGAGCTGTTTTTT. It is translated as CASSPASDRGNTGELFF.

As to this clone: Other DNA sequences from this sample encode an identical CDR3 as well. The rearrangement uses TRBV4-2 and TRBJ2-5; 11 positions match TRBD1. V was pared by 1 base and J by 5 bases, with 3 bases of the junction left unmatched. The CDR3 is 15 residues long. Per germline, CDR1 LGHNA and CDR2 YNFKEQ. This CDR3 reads CASSQAGTGGETQYF. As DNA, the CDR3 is TGTGCCAGCAGCCAAGCCGGGACAGGGGGGGAGACCCAGTACTTC.

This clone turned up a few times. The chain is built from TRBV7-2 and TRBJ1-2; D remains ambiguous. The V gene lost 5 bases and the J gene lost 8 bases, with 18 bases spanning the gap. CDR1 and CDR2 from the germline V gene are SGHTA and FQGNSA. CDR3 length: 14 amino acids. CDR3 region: CASSPFGSSKGYTF. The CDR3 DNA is TGTGCCAGCAGCCCCTTCGGGTCCTCTAAGGGCTACACCTTC.